The entry that follows covers one T cell receptor beta chain sequence. Its antigen is still unknown. With a much larger clone just one base away, this may be a read error. Researchers tagged individual cDNA molecules with unique molecular identifiers. TCRdb redid the calling of the 5' RACE reads with MiXCR, one entry per CDR3 protein. There are tens of thousands of distinct CDR3 sequences in the sample; approximately 6.1% occur only once, and around 3.3% lies in the top ten. This CDR3 is 16 amino acids long. The germline V gene has CDR1 DFQATT and CDR2 SNEGSKA (reference sequence). The data stem from a study of early T cells in non-severe SARS-CoV-2 infection. Background on the study: The input, bulk RNA from unsorted whole blood, was sequenced, and chains were unpaired.

Study-wide points: The study's VDJdb matching favored anti-spike CD8 responses and missed private and CD4 specificities.

The clonotype originates from an adult who was a healthcare worker with PCR-confirmed SARS-CoV-2 infection or an uninfected control (not recorded which). This specimen was whole blood, taken at baseline. This chain uses TRBV20-1 with TRBJ2-7, with 7 nucleotides matching TRBD2. CDR3 sequence (DNA): TGCAGTGCTAGCGCCCTATCGGCGGGAGTGAGGTACGAGCAGCACTTC. Translation: CSASALSAGVRYEQHF.